The rows below give T cell receptor beta chains drawn from one sample of a study of CD8 T cells in ankylosing spondylitis. MiXCR, run by TCRdb on the 5' RACE reads, gives a single entry per CDR3 protein. The profile covers hundreds of thousands of distinct CDR3 sequences, with 25% to 30% appearing a single time and just over 6.5% taken by the ten largest. Source material: blood, either unsorted or a sorted T cell fraction (not recorded which). The origin of the receptors is a male donor with ankylosing spondylitis or in good health (not recorded which). Each CDR3 is given with its conserved first and last residue. The D gene is left open where the match is weak. The listing skips clone size in some rows; elsewhere it reads once, few, many or a size class.

TRBV20-1	-	-	TRBJ2-3	TGCAGTGCTAGAGAAGGTTCGGCTAGAGCCACAGATACGCAGTATTTT	CSAREGSARATDTQYF
TRBV7-2	many	-	TRBJ1-4	TGTGCCAGCAGTTCCACCGCGGGCAGGGGTCATGAAAAACTGTTTTTT	CASSSTAGRGHEKLFF
TRBV7-9	few	TRBD1	TRBJ2-1	TGTGCCAGCAGCTCGCAAGGGGGCCGGCAGTTCTTC	CASSSQGGRQFF
TRBV20-1	few	-	TRBJ1-5	TGCAGTGCTAGAGATGCCACGTCTCCCGCTCAGCCCCAGCATTTT	CSARDATSPAQPQHF
TRBV6-1	many	TRBD1	TRBJ1-2	TGTGCCAGCATTCCTGGACAGGGAACCAACTATGGCTACACCTTC	CASIPGQGTNYGYTF
TRBV10-3	-	-	TRBJ2-7	TGTGCCATCAGTGAGTCCTCAGCTAAGGATTACGAGCAGTACTTC	CAISESSAKDYEQYF
TRBV27	-	-	TRBJ1-2	TGTGCCAGCAGTTTATCCAGAAACTATGGCTACACCTTC	CASSLSRNYGYTF
TRBV20-1	-	TRBD1	TRBJ1-1	TGCAGTGCTACTCCAGGGGGCCCGAACACTGAAGCTTTCTTT	CSATPGGPNTEAFF
TRBV3-1	few	-	TRBJ2-7	TGTGCCAGCAGCCAAGAGGCCAGCTCCCGGGGGCGGGAGTACTTC	CASSQEASSRGREYF
TRBV18	many	-	TRBJ2-5	TGTGCCAGCTCATTCGGCAATGCAATTATCTACCAAGAGACCCAGTACTTC	CASSFGNAIIYQETQYF
TRBV29-1	-	-	TRBJ2-1	TGCAGCTGGGGAAGTGGGGCCATGTCCTACAATGAGCAGTTCTTC	CSWGSGAMSYNEQFF
TRBV10-3	once	-	TRBJ2-7	TGTGCCATCGCCCGACAGGCCCTCGAGCAGTACTTC	CAIARQALEQYF
TRBV20-1	many	-	TRBJ2-3	TGCAGTGCTAGAGATTTTTTGGCGGGCCAAGATACGCAGTATTTT	CSARDFLAGQDTQYF
TRBV9	many	-	TRBJ2-5	TGTGCCAGCAGCGCTGGAGGGGTAGTCGGAGAGACCCAGTACTTC	CASSAGGVVGETQYF
TRBV18	many	-	TRBJ2-3	TGTGCCAGCTCACCACCGGGAACCGAATTCACGAATACGCAGTATTTT	CASSPPGTEFTNTQYF
TRBV4-1	-	TRBD2	TRBJ2-7	TGCGCCAGCAGCCCGAGCGGGGGGCAGGACGAGCAGTACTTC	CASSPSGGQDEQYF
TRBV5-1	once	-	TRBJ2-5	TGCGCCAGCACAGAGACCCAACAGACCCAGTACTTC	CASTETQQTQYF
TRBV20-1	many	TRBD2	TRBJ2-1	TGCAGTCCTTGGGGGAGGGCCAATGAGCAGTTCTTC	CSPWGRANEQFF
TRBV20-1	few	TRBD2	TRBJ2-3	TGCAGTGCAGTAGCGGGAGAGCGCACAGATACGCAGTATTTT	CSAVAGERTDTQYF
TRBV7-2	many	TRBD1	TRBJ2-5	TGTGCCAGCAGCTTGATGACAGGGGGCTGGGAGACCCAGTACTTC	CASSLMTGGWETQYF
TRBV4-1	many	-	TRBJ2-1	TGCGCCAGCAGCCAAGATTTACGAGGGTTTAACTACAATGAGCAGTTCTTC	CASSQDLRGFNYNEQFF
TRBV6-1	many	-	TRBJ2-7	TGTGCCAGCAGACCCGCGGTCCAAACCTACGAGCAGTACTTC	CASRPAVQTYEQYF
TRBV10-3	few	TRBD2	TRBJ2-3	TGTGCCATCAGTGAGTCAATAGCGGGAGAAGCAGATACGCAGTATTTT	CAISESIAGEADTQYF
TRBV5-6	many	-	TRBJ2-5	TGTGCCAGCAGCTTGGGACAGTCTGCCAAGAGGGGGACCCAGTACTTC	CASSLGQSAKRGTQYF
TRBV7-8	many	-	TRBJ1-4	TGTGCCAGCAGCTCGGGGTTAAGGAATGAAAAACTGTTTTTT	CASSSGLRNEKLFF
TRBV20-1	-	-	TRBJ2-3	TGCAGGGGCCAGGTTCCGGGAAGTATAGCGGCCCACACAGATACGCAGTATTTT	CRGQVPGSIAAHTDTQYF
TRBV10-3	many	-	TRBJ1-3	TGTGCCATCAGTCAGGGTCACAGCTCTGGAAACACCATATATTTT	CAISQGHSSGNTIYF
TRBV12-3/TRBV12-4	many	TRBD1	TRBJ2-5	TGTGCCAGCAGTTTACTTTCAGGGGGCAAAGAGACCCAGTACTTC	CASSLLSGGKETQYF
TRBV20-1	-	-	TRBJ2-7	TGCAGTGCTAGAATAAACACCTTAGGGGACGAGCAGTACTTC	CSARINTLGDEQYF
TRBV5-6	many	TRBD1	TRBJ2-7	TGTGCCAGCAGCATCCCGGGACAGGGTTCACGTGAGCAGTACTTC	CASSIPGQGSREQYF
TRBV7-3	few	-	TRBJ1-1	TGTGCCAGCAGCTTAAACGCCGGTAGGGAGGCTTTCTTT	CASSLNAGREAFF
TRBV29-1	-	TRBD2	TRBJ2-7	TGCAGCGGACTAGCGGAAGACTACGAGCGGTACTTC	CSGLAEDYERYF
TRBV7-8	many	-	TRBJ1-1	TGTGCCAGCAGCTTATCAGAGAACACTGAAGCTTTCTTT	CASSLSENTEAFF
TRBV12-3/TRBV12-4	many	-	TRBJ1-1	TGTGCCAGCAGTTTTAAGCCGGGGGGGGGCACTGAAGCTTTCTTT	CASSFKPGGGTEAFF
TRBV4-2	-	TRBD2	TRBJ2-3	TGTGCCAGCAGCCAAGAATGGGGAGGGCTAGCGGGAGCAGATACGCAGTATTTT	CASSQEWGGLAGADTQYF
TRBV4-2	-	TRBD2	TRBJ2-3	TGTGCCAGCAGCCAGGAGGCTCCGGGTACAGCGGGACTTGCAGATACGCAGTATTTT	CASSQEAPGTAGLADTQYF
TRBV20-1	-	-	TRBJ2-1	TGCAGTGCTAGAGATAGGCTGGAGTTCTTC	CSARDRLEFF
TRBV20-1	-	TRBD2	TRBJ2-3	TGCAGTGCTGGGGGACTAGCGGGAGCAGAGTCTAGCACAGATACGCAGTATTTT	CSAGGLAGAESSTDTQYF
TRBV5-4	-	TRBD2	TRBJ2-2	TGTGCCAGCAGCTTGCCCCGGGGACTAGCGGGAGGGCCTGGGGAGCTGTTTTTT	CASSLPRGLAGGPGELFF
TRBV12-3/TRBV12-4	once	-	TRBJ1-4	TGTGCCAGCAACAAACAGGGAACGGAAAAACTGTTTTTT	CASNKQGTEKLFF
TRBV29-1	few	-	TRBJ2-7	TGCAGCGTTGAAGAGACAGGTCGCTACGAGCAGTACTTC	CSVEETGRYEQYF
TRBV20-1	-	TRBD2	TRBJ2-7	TGCAGTGCTAGAGGGGCGGGAGGGCCGCGTGAGCAGTACTTC	CSARGAGGPREQYF
TRBV20-1	many	TRBD2	TRBJ2-5	TGCAGTCCGAAACTAGCGGGAAAAGAGACCCAGTACTTC	CSPKLAGKETQYF
TRBV5-1	many	-	TRBJ2-3	TGCGCCAGCTCCCTTACTTTAGGGGGAGATGGCACAGATACGCAGTATTTT	CASSLTLGGDGTDTQYF
TRBV12-3/TRBV12-4	-	-	TRBJ2-5	TGTGCCAGCGGCGGCGGGCGAGAGACCCAGTACTTC	CASGGGRETQYF
TRBV10-3	-	-	TRBJ2-5	TGTGCCATCAGTGAGGAGGGCCCTCAGTTGGATCACCAAGAGACCCAGTACTTC	CAISEEGPQLDHQETQYF
TRBV20-1	-	TRBD2	TRBJ2-1	TGCAGTGCTAGAGACCAAGCGGGAGTATGGTATGAGCAGTTCTTC	CSARDQAGVWYEQFF
TRBV10-3	many	-	TRBJ1-1	TGTGCCATCCAAGAAGTAGGTGCTGAAGCTTTCTTT	CAIQEVGAEAFF
TRBV12-3/TRBV12-4	many	-	TRBJ1-2	TGTGCCAGCAGTTTAGACACGGGCTACACCTTC	CASSLDTGYTF
TRBV10-2	-	TRBD2	TRBJ2-3	TGCGCCAGCAGTTTGGCGGGAGCCCCAGATACGCAGTATTTT	CASSLAGAPDTQYF
TRBV20-1	-	-	TRBJ2-5	TGCAGTGCCGCCGTAGCGGAAGGCCCAGAGACCCAGTACTTC	CSAAVAEGPETQYF
TRBV5-1	many	-	TRBJ2-5	TGCGCCAGCAGCTTGGCCCAGCGGGAGACCCAGTACTTC	CASSLAQRETQYF
TRBV4-1	many	-	TRBJ2-7	TGCGCCAGCAGCCAAGAGTGGACCGAGCAGTACTTC	CASSQEWTEQYF
TRBV28	few	-	TRBJ2-7	TGTGCCAGCAGTTTTGATCAGGGGTTAGGCGAGCAGTACTTC	CASSFDQGLGEQYF
TRBV7-2	few	-	TRBJ2-7	TGTGCCAGCAGCGACCATACTAGTCCCCTCTACGAGCAGTACTTC	CASSDHTSPLYEQYF
TRBV24-1	many	-	TRBJ2-2	TGTGCCACCAGTGATCCTGGGGCAGGGGACACCGGGGAGCTGTTTTTT	CATSDPGAGDTGELFF
TRBV12-3/TRBV12-4	many	-	TRBJ2-2	TGTGCCAGCAGGACCCAGGGGTTCACCGGGGAGCTGTTTTTT	CASRTQGFTGELFF
TRBV7-9	many	-	TRBJ2-7	TGTGCCAGCAGCCCCCTCGGCAGGGGCTACGAGCAGTACTTC	CASSPLGRGYEQYF
TRBV20-1	-	-	TRBJ2-7	TGCAGTGCCCTGGACCCAATTTCCTCCTACGAGCAGTACTTC	CSALDPISSYEQYF